These T cell receptor beta chains were read from a single sample in a study of radiotherapy plus CTLA-4 blockade in lung cancer. Measured with immunoSEQ multiplex PCR; TCRdb has only the in-frame clones, and not every one. In the table there are about 97,000 clones, about 70% of which are singletons. Sequenced material: peripheral blood, taken from a patient treated with radiotherapy plus ipilimumab. The receptors shown here come from a human donor with non-small cell lung cancer who had a partial response to radiotherapy plus ipilimumab. Some clones in this sample may be carry-over from other donors' samples. Each CDR3 is given with its conserved first and last residue. Fields, in order: J gene, clone size, D gene, V gene, CDR3 DNA, CDR3 protein. D genes are given only for firm matches. Only some rows state a clone size, as once, few, many or a class for expanded clones.

J: TRBJ2-3
size: -
D: TRBD2
V: TRBV7-9
DNA: TGTGCCAGCATCCCGACTAGCGGGGTTAGCACAGATACGCAGTATTTT
CDR3: CASIPTSGVSTDTQYF

J: TRBJ2-7
size: -
D: -
V: TRBV5-1
DNA: TGCGCCAGCAGCTTGGGAGGAGCCGGCTACTACGAGCAGTACTTC
CDR3: CASSLGGAGYYEQYF

J: TRBJ1-3
size: few
D: -
V: TRBV5-6
DNA: TGTGCCAGCAGCTTGGAGGAGACAGTCACTGGAAACACCATATATTTT
CDR3: CASSLEETVTGNTIYF

J: TRBJ2-3
size: -
D: TRBD1
V: TRBV5-6
DNA: TGTGCCAGCAGCTTGGGAGGGACAGGGACAGATACGCAGTATTTT
CDR3: CASSLGGTGTDTQYF

J: TRBJ2-4
size: -
D: -
V: TRBV7-2
DNA: TGTGCCAGCACTAGTGGGCAGGGGCGAGCCAAAAACATTCAGTACTTC
CDR3: CASTSGQGRAKNIQYF

J: TRBJ2-6
size: once
D: TRBD1
V: TRBV7-3
DNA: TGTGCCAGCAGCGCCCCGGGACAGGGGTCTACTGGGGCCAACGTCCTGACTTTC
CDR3: CASSAPGQGSTGANVLTF

J: TRBJ1-1
size: -
D: -
V: TRBV6-6
DNA: TGTGCCAGCAGTCGACAGTTAAACACTGAAGCTTTCTTT
CDR3: CASSRQLNTEAFF

J: TRBJ2-5
size: -
D: TRBD2
V: TRBV9
DNA: TGTGCCAGCAGCGTAGACGGCGGGAGCTTACTCAGGACCCAGTACTTC
CDR3: CASSVDGGSLLRTQYF

J: TRBJ1-1
size: once
D: -
V: TRBV10-1
DNA: TGCGCCAGCAGTGAAGCAGGGATCGCTGAAGCTTTCTTT
CDR3: CASSEAGIAEAFF

J: TRBJ1-1
size: -
D: -
V: TRBV5-5
DNA: TGTGCCAGCAGCTTGGTTGGTGAGCCCAGGGCAAGGAACACTGAAGCTTTCTTT
CDR3: CASSLVGEPRARNTEAFF

J: TRBJ1-2
size: -
D: -
V: TRBV14
DNA: TGTGCCAGCAGCCGCCTCGGGTCTGGCTATGGCTACACCTTC
CDR3: CASSRLGSGYGYTF

J: TRBJ2-4
size: -
D: -
V: TRBV21-1
DNA: TGTGCCAGCAGCAATACCAGGGGGGAAGCCAAAAACATTCAGTACTTC
CDR3: CASSNTRGEAKNIQYF

J: TRBJ1-1
size: few
D: -
V: TRBV5-6
DNA: TGTGCCAGCAGCTTGGTGGCGGAGGGCACTGAAGCTTTCTTT
CDR3: CASSLVAEGTEAFF

J: TRBJ1-1
size: -
D: -
V: TRBV30
DNA: TGTGCCTGGAGAGGGGCTATCGGGGGGGGGACCCGCGAAGCTTTCTTT
CDR3: CAWRGAIGGGTREAFF

J: TRBJ2-1
size: -
D: TRBD2
V: TRBV9
DNA: TGTGCCAGCAGCGCCGATCTAGCGGGGAGTAACAATGAGCAGTTCTTC
CDR3: CASSADLAGSNNEQFF

J: TRBJ1-2
size: many
D: -
V: TRBV5-4
DNA: TGTGCCAGCAGCTTGGGGCGGGGGCTTGGTGGCTACACCTTC
CDR3: CASSLGRGLGGYTF

J: TRBJ1-2
size: -
D: TRBD1
V: TRBV2
DNA: TGTGCCAGCAGTGGCCTACAGGGGTGGCTGGGGGGCTACACCTTC
CDR3: CASSGLQGWLGGYTF

J: TRBJ2-1
size: -
D: TRBD1
V: TRBV5-1
DNA: TGCGCCAGCAGCGTCCAGGGACAGGGGGTGGATGAGCAGTTCTTC
CDR3: CASSVQGQGVDEQFF

J: TRBJ1-5
size: -
D: -
V: TRBV6-5
DNA: TGTGCCAGCAGACTATATAGCAATCAGCCCCAGCATTTT
CDR3: CASRLYSNQPQHF

J: TRBJ2-7
size: once
D: -
V: TRBV2
DNA: TGTGCCAGCCTACAGACCTCGTACGAGCAGTACTTC
CDR3: CASLQTSYEQYF

J: TRBJ1-3
size: -
D: -
V: TRBV29-1
DNA: TGCAGCGTCAGAATAAGCTCTGGAAACACCATATATTTT
CDR3: CSVRISSGNTIYF

J: TRBJ2-1
size: few
D: TRBD2
V: TRBV9
DNA: TGTGCCAGCAGCGCACGGACTAGCGGGAGATGGGGCTACAATGAGCAGTTCTTC
CDR3: CASSARTSGRWGYNEQFF

J: TRBJ2-7
size: -
D: TRBD2
V: TRBV6-5
DNA: TGTGCCAGCAGTTACTCGGCTAGCGGTTACGAGCAGTACTTC
CDR3: CASSYSASGYEQYF

J: TRBJ1-1
size: -
D: -
V: TRBV11-3
DNA: TGTGCCAGCAGCTTAGCGGTTGGCTCGCGGGAGGCTTTCTTT
CDR3: CASSLAVGSREAFF

J: TRBJ1-2
size: -
D: -
V: TRBV28
DNA: TGTGCCAGCAGTCCGACAACCAGGGACTATGGCTACACCTTC
CDR3: CASSPTTRDYGYTF

J: TRBJ1-2
size: -
D: -
V: TRBV7-2
DNA: TGTGCCAGCAGCTTACATCCAGGGCAGGACTATGGCTACACCTTC
CDR3: CASSLHPGQDYGYTF

J: TRBJ2-1
size: -
D: TRBD1
V: TRBV15
DNA: TGTGCCACCAGTTTCCGACAGGGTGGTGAGCAGTTCTTC
CDR3: CATSFRQGGEQFF

J: TRBJ2-7
size: few
D: -
V: TRBV12-5
DNA: TGTGCTAGTGGTCTAGGGCAGGGGAACTACGAGCAGTACTTC
CDR3: CASGLGQGNYEQYF

J: TRBJ1-2
size: few
D: TRBD1
V: TRBV6-1
DNA: TGTGCCAGCAACACAGGGGAGGACGGCTACACCTTC
CDR3: CASNTGEDGYTF

J: TRBJ2-7
size: -
D: TRBD1
V: TRBV11-2
DNA: TGTGCCAGCAGCTTCCAGTCGGGACAGCCTTACGAGCAGTACTTC
CDR3: CASSFQSGQPYEQYF

J: TRBJ2-5
size: -
D: TRBD2
V: TRBV11-2
DNA: TGTGCCAGCAGCTTATATGGCGGGGGGGCCGGTGAGACCCAGTACTTC
CDR3: CASSLYGGGAGETQYF

J: TRBJ1-3
size: -
D: -
V: TRBV6-5
DNA: TGTGCCAGCAGTTACTCGGAAGGGGGACGAAACACCATATATTTT
CDR3: CASSYSEGGRNTIYF

J: TRBJ2-7
size: once
D: TRBD1
V: TRBV7-2
DNA: TGTGCCAGCAGCTTAACTGGCGGGACAGGGTCCGAGCAGTACTTC
CDR3: CASSLTGGTGSEQYF

J: TRBJ2-5
size: -
D: TRBD2
V: TRBV6-6
DNA: TGTGCCAGCAGTTACTCGCAAGCGGGAGGCCAAGAGACCCAGTACTTC
CDR3: CASSYSQAGGQETQYF

J: TRBJ2-3
size: -
D: -
V: TRBV27
DNA: TGTGCCAGCAGCAACAGGGTGCCAGATACGCAGTATTTT
CDR3: CASSNRVPDTQYF

J: TRBJ2-7
size: few
D: TRBD1
V: TRBV7-6
DNA: TGTGCCAGCAGCCCGGAGTCCTGGGGACAGGCTGACCGGAACTACGAGCAGTACTTC
CDR3: CASSPESWGQADRNYEQYF